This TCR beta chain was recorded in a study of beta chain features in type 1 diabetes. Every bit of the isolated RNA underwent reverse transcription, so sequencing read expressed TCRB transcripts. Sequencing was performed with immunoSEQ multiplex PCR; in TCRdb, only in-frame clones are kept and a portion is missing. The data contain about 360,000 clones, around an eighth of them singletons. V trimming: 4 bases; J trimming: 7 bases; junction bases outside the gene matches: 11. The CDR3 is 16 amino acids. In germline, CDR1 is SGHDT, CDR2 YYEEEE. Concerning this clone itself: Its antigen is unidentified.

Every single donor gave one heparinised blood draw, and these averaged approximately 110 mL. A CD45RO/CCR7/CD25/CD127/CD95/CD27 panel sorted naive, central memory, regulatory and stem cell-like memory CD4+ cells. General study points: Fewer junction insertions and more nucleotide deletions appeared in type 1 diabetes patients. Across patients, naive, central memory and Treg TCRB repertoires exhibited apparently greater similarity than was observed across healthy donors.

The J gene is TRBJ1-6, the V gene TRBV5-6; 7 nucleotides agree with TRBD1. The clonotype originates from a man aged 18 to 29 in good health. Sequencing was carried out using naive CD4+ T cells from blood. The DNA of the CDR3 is TGTGCCAGCAGCCGTCCCTTGGACAGGAGAAATTCACCCCTCCACTTT. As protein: CASSRPLDRRNSPLHF.